The clone carrying this T cell receptor (beta chain) was seen more than once but under ten times. MiXCR was run by TCRdb on the PCR reads, yielding one entry per CDR3 protein. Here the sample spans approximately 550,000 distinct CDR3 sequences, roughly 25% being singletons. The data were obtained in a study of molecular identifiers for immune sequencing clone quantification. V was shortened by 2 bases and J by 0 bases, with 17 bases between the two germline ends. There are 17 residues in the CDR3. The germline V gene encodes CDR1 SGHTA and CDR2 FQGNSA. Sequenced sample: naive CD8+ T cells from blood, with Jurkat cell RNA spiked in. The subset here: FACS-sorted CD8+CD4-CCR7+CD45RA+ naive T cells. The origin of this receptor is a human donor in good health. Some libraries in this study had Jurkat cell RNA spiked in. The chain employs TRBV7-2 and TRBJ2-7; either TRBD1 or TRBD2 may supply D (7 bases each). The chain's CDR3 is CASSLSNTGDYSYEQYF. CDR3 bases: TGTGCCAGCAGCTTATCGAATACAGGGGACTACTCCTACGAGCAGTACTTC.